Below, 5 T cell receptor beta chains from the same sample are listed, as sequenced in a study of molecular identifiers for immune sequencing clone quantification. MiXCR, run by TCRdb on the PCR reads, gives a single entry per CDR3 protein. Here the sample spans hundreds of thousands of distinct CDR3 sequences, 15% to 20% being singletons. Sequencing was carried out using naive CD8+ T cells from blood, with Jurkat cell RNA spiked in. This sample's subset: FACS-sorted CD8+CD4-CCR7+CD45RA+ naive T cells. These receptors originate from a human donor in good health. Some libraries in this study had Jurkat cell RNA spiked in.

The CDR3 reads CAISEGADWEQYF. The CDR3 DNA sequence: TGTGCCATCAGTGAGGGGGCGGATTGGGAGCAGTACTTC. V usage is TRBV10-3 and J usage is TRBJ2-7; a possible D gene is TRBD1 (5 bases). This CDR3 has 13 amino acids. Germline-derived CDR1 and CDR2 are ENHRY and SYGVKD. V was cut by 2 bases and J by 7 bases, with 12 bases left in between.

This clonotype was seen once. No conserved phenylalanine or tryptophan is present at the end of the CDR3, so a read error is the likely explanation. V gene TRBV7-9 combines with J gene TRBJ1-4; possible D gene TRBD1, 5 bases. CDR3 size: 14 residues. The V and J ends lost 4 bases and 1 base respectively, with 7 bases between them. Germline V gene data show CDR1 as SEHNR and CDR2 as FQNEAQ (reference sequence). CDR3 amino acids: CASSSGQTNEKLFL. The CDR3 region has the DNA TGTGCCAGCAGCTCAGGACAAACTAATGAAAAACTGTTTCTT.

This clonotype was observed many times. V is TRBV29-1 and J is TRBJ2-2; D call uncertain. The CDR3 has 12 amino acids. Germline V gives CDR1 SQVTM, CDR2 ANQGSEA. Deletions cut 6 bases from V and 4 bases from J, with 9 bases between. CDR3 coding DNA: TGCAGCGTCTTGGAAACCACCGGGGAGCTGTTTTTT. Translation gives CSVLETTGELFF.

The chain has TRBV5-1 and TRBJ2-2; TRBD1 might be the D (6 bases). Germline V gives CDR1 SGHRS, CDR2 YFSETQ. V lost 4 bases to trimming and J lost 1 base, with 11 bases between them. The CDR3 is made up of 15 amino acids. The DNA of the CDR3 is TGCGCCAGCAGCCCCTCGACAGGGAACACCGGGGAGCTGTTTTTT. It yields the protein CASSPSTGNTGELFF.

Many counts were recorded for this clonotype. The J gene is TRBJ2-4, the V gene TRBV4-1, with unresolved D. Germline CDR1 reads MGHRA; CDR2 reads YSYEKL. V lost 0 bases and J lost 0, with 15 bases in between. The CDR3 is made up of 18 amino acids. The CDR3 nucleotides are TGCGCCAGCAGCCAAGATCTGAGAAATCAACTAGCCAAAAACATTCAGTACTTC. Translating it yields CASSQDLRNQLAKNIQYF.